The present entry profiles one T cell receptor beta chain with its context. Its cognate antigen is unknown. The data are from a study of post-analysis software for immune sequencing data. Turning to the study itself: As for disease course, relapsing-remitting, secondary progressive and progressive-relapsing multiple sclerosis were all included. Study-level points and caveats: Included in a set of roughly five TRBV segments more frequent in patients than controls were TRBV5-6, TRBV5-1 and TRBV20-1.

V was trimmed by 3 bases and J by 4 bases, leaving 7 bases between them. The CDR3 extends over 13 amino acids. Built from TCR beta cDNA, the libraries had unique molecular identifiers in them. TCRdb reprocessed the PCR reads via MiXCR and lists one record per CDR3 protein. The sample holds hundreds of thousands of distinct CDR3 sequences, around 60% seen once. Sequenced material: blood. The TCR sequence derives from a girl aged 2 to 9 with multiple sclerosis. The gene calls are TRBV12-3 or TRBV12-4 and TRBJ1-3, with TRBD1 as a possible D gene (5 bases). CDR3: CASSFREGNTIYF. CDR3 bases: TGTGCCAGCAGTTTCAGGGAAGGAAACACCATATATTTT.